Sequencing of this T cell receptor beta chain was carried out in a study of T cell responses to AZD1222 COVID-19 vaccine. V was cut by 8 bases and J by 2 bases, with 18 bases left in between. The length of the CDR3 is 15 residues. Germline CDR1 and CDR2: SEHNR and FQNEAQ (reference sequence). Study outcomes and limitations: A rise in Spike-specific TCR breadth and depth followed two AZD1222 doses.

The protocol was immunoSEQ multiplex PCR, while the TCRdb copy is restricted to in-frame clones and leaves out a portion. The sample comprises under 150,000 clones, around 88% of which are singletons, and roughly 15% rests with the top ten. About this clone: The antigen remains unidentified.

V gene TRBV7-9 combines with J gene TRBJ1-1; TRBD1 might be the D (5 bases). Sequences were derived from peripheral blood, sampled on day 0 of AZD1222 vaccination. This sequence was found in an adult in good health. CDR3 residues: CASLPGGGFNTEAFF. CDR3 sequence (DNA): TGTGCCAGCCTCCCCGGTGGGGGGTTTAACACTGAAGCTTTCTTT.